This is a list of T cell receptor beta chains from one sample in a study of CD8 T cells in ankylosing spondylitis. Via MiXCR, TCRdb re-called the 5' RACE reads, giving one row per CDR3 protein. The table has 250,000 to 350,000 distinct CDR3 sequences, about 20% seen once. Sequences were obtained from blood, either unsorted or a sorted T cell fraction (not recorded which). The receptors originated from a female donor with ankylosing spondylitis or in good health (not recorded which). The CDR3 runs from the conserved cysteine through the conserved F or W. The order of the fields is clone size, D gene, V gene, J gene, CDR3 DNA, CDR3 protein. D genes are given only for firm matches. The size field is filled for only some rows; it gives once, few, many or a size class.

>.|.|TRBV20-1|TRBJ2-7
TGCAGCCCCACCTCCGGCGGCTCCTACGAGCAGTACTTC
CSPTSGGSYEQYF
>few|.|TRBV4-3|TRBJ2-3
TGCGCCAGCAGCCAATCGCGTACGTCTAGCACAGATACGCAGTATTTT
CASSQSRTSSTDTQYF
>.|TRBD2|TRBV19|TRBJ2-2
TGTGCCAGTGATAACCCACGGGGAGGGACCGGGGAGCTGTTTTTT
CASDNPRGGTGELFF
>.|.|TRBV19|TRBJ1-1
TGTGCCAGTAGTCCGACAGGTTTAGGCACTGAAGCTTTCTTT
CASSPTGLGTEAFF
>few|.|TRBV20-1|TRBJ2-3
TGCAGTGCTATGGGCGGTCGCATCGACTTCACAGATACGCAGTATTTT
CSAMGGRIDFTDTQYF
>.|.|TRBV5-1|TRBJ2-1
TGCGCCAGCAGCTTCCCCGGTCCAGAGCAGTTCTTC
CASSFPGPEQFF
>few|TRBD2|TRBV12-3/TRBV12-4|TRBJ2-1
TGTGCCAGCAGTTTAGAACTAGCGGGAACGTCATTC
CASSLELAGTSF
>.|.|TRBV12-3/TRBV12-4|TRBJ2-3
TGTGCCAGCAGTTCCCGAAACCTGCGCACAGATACGCAGTATTTT
CASSSRNLRTDTQYF
>few|TRBD1|TRBV20-1|TRBJ2-5
TGCAGTGCTACGGGACAGCAAGAGACCCAGTACTTC
CSATGQQETQYF
>.|TRBD2|TRBV12-3/TRBV12-4|TRBJ2-1
TGTGCCAGCAGGGGGACTAGCGGGAGGAATGAGCAGTTCTTC
CASRGTSGRNEQFF
>.|TRBD1|TRBV5-1|TRBJ1-2
TGCGCCAGCAGCTTGGCCGGGACAGCCCGGGGGGGCTATGGCTACACCTTC
CASSLAGTARGGYGYTF
>few|.|TRBV20-1|TRBJ1-4
TGCAGTGCTAGTGCCGGGCGGAATGAAAAACTGTTTTTT
CSASAGRNEKLFF
>.|TRBD2|TRBV25-1|TRBJ2-7
TGTGCCAGCAGTACTAGCGGGAGGGCCGGGCACGAGCAGTACTTC
CASSTSGRAGHEQYF
>few|TRBD2|TRBV29-1|TRBJ2-1
TGCAGCGTGGTGGGACTAGCGGGAGGAAGAAATGATGAGCAGTTCTTC
CSVVGLAGGRNDEQFF
>few|.|TRBV20-1|TRBJ1-2
TGCAGTGCTTCAGGGGTTCCCTATGGCTACACCTTC
CSASGVPYGYTF
>many|.|TRBV6-5|TRBJ1-1
TGTGCCAGCACGGGGTTGGCTGAAGCTTTCTTT
CASTGLAEAFF
>.|.|TRBV6-1|TRBJ1-1
TGTGCCAGCAGTGAAGAGGCAACTTTTACTGAAGCTTTCTTT
CASSEEATFTEAFF